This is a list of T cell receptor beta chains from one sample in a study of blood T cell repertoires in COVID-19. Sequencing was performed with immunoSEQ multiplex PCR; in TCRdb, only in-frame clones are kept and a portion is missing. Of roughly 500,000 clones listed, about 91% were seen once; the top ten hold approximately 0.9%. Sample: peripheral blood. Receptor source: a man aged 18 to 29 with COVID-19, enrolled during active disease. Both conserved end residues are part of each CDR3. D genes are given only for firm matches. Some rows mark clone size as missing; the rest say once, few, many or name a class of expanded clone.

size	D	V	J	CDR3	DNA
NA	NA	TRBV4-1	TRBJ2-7	CASSQGGLPYEQYF	TGCGCCAGCAGCCAGGGGGGACTGCCCTACGAGCAGTACTTC
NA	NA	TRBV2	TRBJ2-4	CASSDSRIAKNIQYF	TGTGCCAGCAGTGATAGTAGAATAGCCAAAAACATTCAGTACTTC
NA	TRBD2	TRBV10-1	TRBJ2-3	CANGLAGVGTDTQYF	TGCGCCAACGGACTAGCGGGAGTGGGGACAGATACGCAGTATTTT
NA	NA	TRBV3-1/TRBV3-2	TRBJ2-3	CASSQSPSADTQYF	TGTGCCAGCAGCCAATCCCCTAGCGCAGATACGCAGTATTTT
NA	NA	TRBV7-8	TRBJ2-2	CASSLRLASDTGELFF	TGTGCCAGCAGCTTACGTCTAGCGAGTGACACCGGGGAGCTGTTTTTT
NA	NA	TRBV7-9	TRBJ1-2	CASSPTGYDNYGYTF	TGTGCCAGCAGCCCAACAGGATACGATAACTATGGCTACACCTTC
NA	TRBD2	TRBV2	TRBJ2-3	CASTRLAGAPVTQYF	TGTGCCAGCACAAGACTAGCGGGGGCCCCCGTCACGCAGTATTTT
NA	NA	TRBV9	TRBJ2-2	CASSVGTSGTGELFF	TGTGCCAGCAGCGTGGGTACGAGCGGCACCGGGGAGCTGTTTTTT
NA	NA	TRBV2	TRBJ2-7	CASSVSGPAYEQYF	TGTGCCAGCAGCGTTAGCGGTCCCGCCTACGAGCAGTACTTC
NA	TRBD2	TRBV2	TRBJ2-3	CASRLTSGSRTDTQYF	TGTGCCAGCAGACTGACTAGCGGGAGCCGCACAGATACGCAGTATTTT
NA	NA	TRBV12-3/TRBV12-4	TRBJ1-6	CASSLGGNSPLHF	TGTGCCAGCAGTTTGGGGGGAAATTCACCCCTCCACTTT
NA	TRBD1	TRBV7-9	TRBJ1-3	CASSSRDRGPGNTIYF	TGTGCCAGCAGCTCTAGGGACAGGGGGCCTGGAAACACCATATATTTT
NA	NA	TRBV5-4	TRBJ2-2	CASSLLGRGNTGELFF	TGTGCCAGCAGCTTGTTGGGCAGGGGCAACACCGGGGAGCTGTTTTTT
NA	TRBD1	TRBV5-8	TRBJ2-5	CASSSLRDSRNQETQYF	TGTGCCAGCAGCTCCCTACGGGACAGTAGAAACCAAGAGACCCAGTACTTC
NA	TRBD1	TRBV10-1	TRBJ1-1	CASSRQGITEAFF	TGCGCCAGCAGTCGACAGGGAATAACTGAAGCTTTCTTT
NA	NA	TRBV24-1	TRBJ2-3	CATSDSHRTHTDTQYF	TGTGCCACCAGTGATTCCCACAGGACCCACACAGATACGCAGTATTTT
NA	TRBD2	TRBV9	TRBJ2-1	CASSSRWGGRTYNEQFF	TGTGCCAGCAGCTCCCGATGGGGGGGACGGACCTACAATGAGCAGTTCTTC
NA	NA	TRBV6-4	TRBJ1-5	CASSDSRETRTNQPQHF	TGTGCCAGCAGTGACTCGAGGGAGACTAGAACCAATCAGCCCCAGCATTTT
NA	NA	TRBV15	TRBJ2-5	CATSKVRSGETQYF	TGTGCCACCAGCAAAGTAAGAAGCGGGGAGACCCAGTACTTC
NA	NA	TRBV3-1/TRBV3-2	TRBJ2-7	CASSGTHSYEQYF	TGTGCCAGCAGCGGGACTCACTCCTACGAGCAGTACTTC
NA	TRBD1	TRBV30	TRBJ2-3	CAWAGSGGFTDTQYF	TGTGCCTGGGCCGGATCAGGGGGCTTCACAGATACGCAGTATTTT
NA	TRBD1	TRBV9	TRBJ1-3	CASSAETGRNTIYF	TGTGCCAGCAGCGCCGAGACAGGGCGAAACACCATATATTTT
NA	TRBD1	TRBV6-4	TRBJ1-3	CASSELDRGDSGNTIYF	TGTGCCAGCAGTGAATTAGACAGGGGAGATTCTGGAAACACCATATATTTT
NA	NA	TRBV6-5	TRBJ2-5	CASSSTNRGETQYF	TGTGCCAGCAGCTCGACTAACCGAGGGGAGACCCAGTACTTC
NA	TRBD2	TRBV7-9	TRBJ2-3	CASSLGRDSGDTQYF	TGTGCCAGCAGCTTAGGGAGGGATAGCGGGGATACGCAGTATTTT
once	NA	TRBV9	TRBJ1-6	CASSPPGGTYNSPLHF	TGTGCCAGCAGCCCCCCCGGGGGTACCTATAATTCACCCCTCCACTTT
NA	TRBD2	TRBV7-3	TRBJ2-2	CASSLTSGRAGELFF	TGTGCCAGCAGCTTGACTAGCGGGAGGGCCGGGGAGCTGTTTTTT
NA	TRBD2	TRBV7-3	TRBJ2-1	CASSLDGRLGNEQFF	TGTGCCAGCAGCTTGGACGGGAGGTTGGGCAATGAGCAGTTCTTC
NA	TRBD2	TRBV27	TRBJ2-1	CASSRNAGLLSYNEQFF	TGTGCCAGCAGCCGTAACGCGGGACTATTATCCTACAATGAGCAGTTCTTC
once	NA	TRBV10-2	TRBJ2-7	CASMRLAGVYEQYF	TGCGCCAGCATGCGACTAGCAGGGGTCTACGAGCAGTACTTC
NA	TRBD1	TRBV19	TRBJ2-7	CASSTRQGGEQYF	TGTGCCAGTAGTACCCGACAGGGCGGCGAGCAGTACTTC
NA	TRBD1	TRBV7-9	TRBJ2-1	CASSLGQGNYNEQFF	TGTGCCAGCAGTTTAGGACAGGGCAACTACAATGAGCAGTTCTTC
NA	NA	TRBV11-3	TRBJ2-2	CASRRDLYTGELFF	TGTGCCAGCAGACGGGACTTATACACCGGGGAGCTGTTTTTT
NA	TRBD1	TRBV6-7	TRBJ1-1	CAGRGPRRMNTEAFF	TGTGCCGGCAGGGGGCCCCGCAGAATGAACACTGAAGCTTTCTTT
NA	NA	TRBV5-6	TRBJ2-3	CASSLGPGDTQYF	TGTGCCAGCAGCTTGGGGCCGGGGGATACGCAGTATTTT